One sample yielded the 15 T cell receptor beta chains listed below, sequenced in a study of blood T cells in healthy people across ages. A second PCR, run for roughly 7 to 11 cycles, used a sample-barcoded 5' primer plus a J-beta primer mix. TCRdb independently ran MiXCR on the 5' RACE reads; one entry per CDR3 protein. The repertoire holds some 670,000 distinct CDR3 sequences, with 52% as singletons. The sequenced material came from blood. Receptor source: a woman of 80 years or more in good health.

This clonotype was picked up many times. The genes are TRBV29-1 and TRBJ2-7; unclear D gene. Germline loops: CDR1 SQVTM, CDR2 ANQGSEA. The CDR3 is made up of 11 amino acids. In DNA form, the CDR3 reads TGCAGTTTTTGGGTCCCCTACGAGCAGTACTTC. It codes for CSFWVPYEQYF.

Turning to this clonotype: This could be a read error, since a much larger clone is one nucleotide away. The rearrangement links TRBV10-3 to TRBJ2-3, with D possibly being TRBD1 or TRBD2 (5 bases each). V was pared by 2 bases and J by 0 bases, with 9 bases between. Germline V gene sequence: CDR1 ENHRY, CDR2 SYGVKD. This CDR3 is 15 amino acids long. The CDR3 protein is CAISEGTPSTDTQYF. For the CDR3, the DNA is TGTGCCATCAGTGAGGGGACCCCTAGCACAGATACGCAGTATTTT.

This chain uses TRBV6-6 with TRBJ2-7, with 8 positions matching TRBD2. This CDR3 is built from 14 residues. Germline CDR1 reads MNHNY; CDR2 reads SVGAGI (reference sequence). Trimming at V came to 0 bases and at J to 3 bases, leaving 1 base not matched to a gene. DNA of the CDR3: TGTGCCAGCAGTTACTCGCTAGCGGGCTACGAGCAGTACTTC. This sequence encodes CASSYSLAGYEQYF.

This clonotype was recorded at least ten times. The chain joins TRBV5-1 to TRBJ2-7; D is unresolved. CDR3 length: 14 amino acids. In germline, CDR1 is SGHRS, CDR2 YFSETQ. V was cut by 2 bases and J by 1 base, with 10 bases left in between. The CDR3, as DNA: TGCGCCAGCAGCTTCTACAGTGATTCCTACGAGCAGTACTTC. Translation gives CASSFYSDSYEQYF.

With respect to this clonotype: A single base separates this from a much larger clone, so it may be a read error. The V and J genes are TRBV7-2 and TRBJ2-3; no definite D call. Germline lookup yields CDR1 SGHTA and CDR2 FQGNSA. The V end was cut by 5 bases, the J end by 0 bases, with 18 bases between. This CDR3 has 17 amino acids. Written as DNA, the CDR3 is TGTACCAGCAGCCCTAGGGATAGCCGATTTAGCACAGATACGCAGTATTTT. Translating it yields CTSSPRDSRFSTDTQYF.

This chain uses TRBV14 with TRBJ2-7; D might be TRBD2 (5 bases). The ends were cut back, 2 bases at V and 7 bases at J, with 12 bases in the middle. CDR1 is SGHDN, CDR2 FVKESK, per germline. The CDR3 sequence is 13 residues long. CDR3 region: CASSQQRVGEQYF. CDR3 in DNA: TGTGCCAGCAGCCAACAGAGGGTGGGGGAGCAGTACTTC.

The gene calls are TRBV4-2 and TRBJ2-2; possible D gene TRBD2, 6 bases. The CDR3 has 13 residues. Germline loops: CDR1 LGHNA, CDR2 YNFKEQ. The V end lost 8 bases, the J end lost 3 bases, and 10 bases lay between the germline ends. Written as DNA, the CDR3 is TGTGCCAGCGGAGGGGATCACACCGGGGAGCTGTTTTTT. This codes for CASGGDHTGELFF.

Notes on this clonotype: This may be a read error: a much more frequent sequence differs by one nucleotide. The CDR3 DNA is TGTGCCAGCTATAGGCAAGAGACCCAGTACTTC. It specifies CASYRQETQYF. The chain links TRBV6-5 to TRBJ2-5; D remains unclear. V was shortened by 8 bases and J by 2 bases, with 6 bases between the two germline ends. The CDR3 is 11 amino acids. Germline V CDR1 and CDR2: MNHEY, SVGAGI.

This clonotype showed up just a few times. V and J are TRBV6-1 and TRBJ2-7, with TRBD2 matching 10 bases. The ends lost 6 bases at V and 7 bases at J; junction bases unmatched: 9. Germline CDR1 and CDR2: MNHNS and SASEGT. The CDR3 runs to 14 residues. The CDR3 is CASRRTSGYNEQYF. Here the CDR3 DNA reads TGTGCCAGCAGAAGGACTAGCGGTTACAATGAGCAGTACTTC.

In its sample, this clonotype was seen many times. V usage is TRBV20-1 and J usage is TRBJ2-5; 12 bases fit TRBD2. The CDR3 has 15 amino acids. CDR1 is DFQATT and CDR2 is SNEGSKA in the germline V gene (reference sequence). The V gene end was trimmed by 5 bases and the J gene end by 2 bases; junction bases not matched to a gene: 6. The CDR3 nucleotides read TGCAGTGCTCCTAGGACTAGCGGGGATCAAGAGACCCAGTACTTC. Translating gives CSAPRTSGDQETQYF.

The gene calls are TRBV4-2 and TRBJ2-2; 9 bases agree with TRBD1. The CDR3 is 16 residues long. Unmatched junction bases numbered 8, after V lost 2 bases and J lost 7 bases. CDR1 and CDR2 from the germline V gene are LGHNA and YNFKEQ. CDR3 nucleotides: TGTGCCAGCAGCCAACAGGTGGACAGGGGCCACGGGGAGCTGTTTTTT. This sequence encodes CASSQQVDRGHGELFF.

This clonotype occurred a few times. The CDR3 loop is CASSISQGARDTGELFF. In DNA, the CDR3 is TGTGCCAGCAGCATCAGCCAGGGGGCACGTGACACCGGGGAGCTGTTTTTT. This rearrangement joins TRBV9 to TRBJ2-2, with TRBD1 identical over 8 bases. Germline CDR1 is SGDLS and CDR2 is YYNGEE. This CDR3 contains 17 residues. Trimming took 4 bases from V and 3 from J; bases not matched to a gene: 11. Combining the CDR3 with reference TRBV9 and TRBJ2-2 gives the whole variable domain DSGVTQTPKHLITATGQRVTLRCSPRSGDLSVYWYQQSLDQGLQFLIQYYNGEERAKGNILERFSAQQFPDLHSELNLSSLELGDSALYFCASSISQGARDTGELFFGEGSRLTVL.

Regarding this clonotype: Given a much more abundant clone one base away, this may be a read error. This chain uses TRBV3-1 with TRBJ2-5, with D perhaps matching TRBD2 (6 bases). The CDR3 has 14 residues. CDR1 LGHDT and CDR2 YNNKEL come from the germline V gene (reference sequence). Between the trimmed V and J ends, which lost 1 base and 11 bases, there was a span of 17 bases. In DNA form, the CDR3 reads TGTGCCAGCAGCCAAGGAGCACTAGCCTATGAGCAGTACTTC. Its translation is CASSQGALAYEQYF.

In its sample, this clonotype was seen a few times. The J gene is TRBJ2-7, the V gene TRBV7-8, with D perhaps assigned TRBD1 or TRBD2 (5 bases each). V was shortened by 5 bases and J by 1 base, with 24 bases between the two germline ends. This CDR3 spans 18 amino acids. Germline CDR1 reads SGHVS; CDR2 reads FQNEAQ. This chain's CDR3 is CASSPRPPGRAYSYEQYF. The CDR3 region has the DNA TGTGCCAGCAGCCCGAGACCGCCGGGACGAGCGTATTCCTACGAGCAGTACTTC.

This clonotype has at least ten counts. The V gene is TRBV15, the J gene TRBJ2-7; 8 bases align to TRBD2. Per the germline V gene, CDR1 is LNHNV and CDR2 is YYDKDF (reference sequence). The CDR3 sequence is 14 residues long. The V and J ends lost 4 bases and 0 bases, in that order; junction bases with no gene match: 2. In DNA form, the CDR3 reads TGTGCCACCAGCATTAGCGGGATCTCCTACGAGCAGTACTTC. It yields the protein CATSISGISYEQYF.